This TCR beta chain was observed in a study of blood T cell repertoires in COVID-19. Whole-study context: The United States, Italy and Spain supplied acute and convalescent COVID-19 samples. The analysed material was cDNA or gDNA that came from T cells, B-cell-depleted T cells, or PBMCs.

Original methodology: Using reference gene primer amplification, nucleated cell counts were estimated. Using immunoSEQ multiplex PCR, the repertoire was profiled, and TCRdb retains in-frame clones only, with some absent. V and J calls and clone size come straight from that table; D and trimming were deduced from the DNA. This repertoire shows 200,000 to 250,000 clones, roughly 84% found once; its top ten account for around 3%. V shed 6 bases and J 1 base; nucleotides not matched to a gene: 0. Germline CDR1 and CDR2: MDHEN and SYDVKM. The CDR3 covers 13 residues. This clone was detected only a few times.

The TCR comes from a man aged 50 to 60 who had recovered from COVID-19. The sequenced sample consisted of peripheral blood. This sequence joins TRBV28 and TRBJ1-3; 7 bases fit TRBD1. The CDR3 spells CASRTGSGNTIYF. In DNA, the CDR3 is TGTGCCAGCAGGACAGGGTCTGGAAACACCATATATTTT.